The 8 T cell receptor beta chains in this list originate from one sample, sequenced in a study of blood T cell dynamics during melanoma immunotherapy. Only in-frame clones appear in the TCRdb table, and some are missing; sequencing was by immunoSEQ multiplex PCR. Among over 4,500 clones listed, around 86% were seen once. As to time point: pre-treatment baseline. The source material was blood, sampled from a patient treated with checkpoint blockade. The receptors come from a human donor with melanoma.

The rearrangement uses TRBV18 and TRBJ1-5; D remains unclear. The V end lost 3 bases, the J end lost 0 bases, and 12 bases lay between the germline ends. CDR1 and CDR2 from the germline V gene are KGHSH and LQKENI. The CDR3 length is 16 residues. In nucleotides, the CDR3 is TGTGCCAGCTCACCTTGGGGAATTGGTAGCAATCAGCCCCAGCATTTT. This encodes CASSPWGIGSNQPQHF.

The J gene is TRBJ2-7, the V gene TRBV5-1; no clear D gene. Germline loops: CDR1 SGHRS, CDR2 YFSETQ. Between the trimmed V and J ends, which lost 0 bases and 3 bases, there was a span of 4 bases. The CDR3 loop spans 12 amino acids. In DNA form, the CDR3 reads TGCGCCAGCAGCTTGGGGGACTACGAGCAGTACTTC. The encoded protein is CASSLGDYEQYF.

The chain employs TRBV28 and TRBJ2-5, with D unclear. The length of the CDR3 is 14 residues. Germline V lookup: CDR1 MDHEN, CDR2 SYDVKM. V lost 4 bases, J lost 5 bases, and 14 bases lay in between. The chain's CDR3 is CASSSSRVGETQYF. As DNA, the CDR3 is TGTGCCAGCAGTTCGAGCCGTGTTGGGGAGACCCAGTACTTC. The full variable domain, with the rest looked up from reference TRBV28 and TRBJ2-5, is DVKVTQSSRYLVKRTGEKVFLECVQDMDHENMFWYRQDPGLGLRLIYFSYDVKMKEKGDIPEGYSVSREKKERFSLILESASTNQTSMYLCASSSSRVGETQYFGPGTRLLVL.

The gene calls are TRBV10-3 and TRBJ2-1; D ambiguous. The CDR3 contains 16 residues. From germline, CDR1 is ENHRY and CDR2 SYGVKD. The V and J ends lost 0 bases and 2 bases respectively, with 11 bases between them. CDR3 bases: TGTGCCATCAGTGAGTCGAATCAAATAACCTACAATGAGCAGTTCTTC. It translates to CAISESNQITYNEQFF.

This chain links TRBV11-2 with TRBJ2-1, with D unresolved. The CDR3 runs to 15 residues. Germline loops: CDR1 SGHAT, CDR2 FQNNGV. Trimming pared 0 bases from V and 9 bases from J, leaving 15 bases between. The CDR3 spells CASSLDWASRSEQFF. The CDR3 bases are TGTGCCAGCAGCTTAGATTGGGCGTCTAGAAGTGAGCAGTTCTTC.

The chain carries TRBV11-2 and TRBJ2-7, with 7 bases identical to TRBD1. This CDR3 has 14 amino acids. V shed 5 bases, J shed 4 bases, and the junction held 8 bases outside the gene matches. The germline CDR1 and CDR2 sequences are SGHAT and FQNNGV. The CDR3 spells CASSTPDRMYEQYF. The DNA for the CDR3 is TGTGCCAGCAGCACTCCGGACAGGATGTACGAGCAGTACTTC. Together with reference TRBV11-2 and TRBJ2-7, the CDR3 gives the full variable domain: EAGVAQSPRYKIIEKRQSVAFWCNPISGHATLYWYQQILGQGPKLLIQFQNNGVVDDSQLPKDRFSAERLKGVDSTLKIQPAKLEDSAVYLCASSTPDRMYEQYFGPGTRLTVT.

The J gene is TRBJ1-2, the V gene TRBV9, with a possible D match to TRBD1 (6 bases). Germline CDR1 SGDLS, CDR2 YYNGEE. CDR3 length equals 12 residues. V lost 1 base to trimming and J lost 8 bases, with 9 bases between them. The CDR3 nucleotides are TGTGCCAGCAGCGTACGGGGGGGCGGCTACACCTTC. Protein: CASSVRGGGYTF.

The chain has TRBV28 and TRBJ2-1, with TRBD1 identical over 7 bases. The CDR3 has 17 amino acids. The ends lost 7 bases at V and 0 bases at J; junction bases unmatched: 12. CDR1 and CDR2 (germline): MDHEN, SYDVKM. Here the CDR3 reads CASNTQGQLSSYNEQFF. CDR3 bases: TGTGCCAGCAACACCCAGGGACAGCTTAGCTCCTACAATGAGCAGTTCTTC.